The sequence of this T cell receptor (beta chain) was determined in a study of blood T cells in healthy people across ages. Study-wide background: With template switching, about one barcoded beta molecule was captured per two T cells.

The CDR3 consists of 14 residues. V gave up 2 bases and J gave up 5 bases, with 12 bases separating them. The authors ran a second PCR of roughly 6 to 12 cycles using a sample-barcoded 5' primer and a J-beta primer mix. TCRdb ran MiXCR on the 5' RACE reads and lists one entry per CDR3 protein. In the table there are about 1.5 million distinct CDR3 sequences, approximately 43% of which are singletons. The TCR sequence derives from a woman aged 18-35 years in good health. The V gene is TRBV12-3 or TRBV12-4, the J gene TRBJ1-1, with D maybe TRBD1 (5 bases). Input material: blood. CDR3 loop: CASSLSAGQTEAFF. CDR3 nucleotides: TGTGCCAGCAGTTTAAGCGCAGGGCAAACTGAAGCTTTCTTT.